The 27 T cell receptor beta chains presented below share a single source sample, sequenced in a study of cytomegalovirus exposure and HLA in healthy donors (dated by TCRdb to about 2017). The library was made by the immunoSEQ multiplex PCR assay. A mixture of 60 forward primers for TCR Vbeta segments and 13 reverse primers for TCR Jbeta segments was used in the multiplex PCR. TCRdb took this table from immuneACCESS and kept in-frame rearrangements with V and J called. Such tables lack part of the clones; where checked against another copy, unresolved V genes explain under half of the gap, and the rest is unexplained. The sample has approximately 24,000 clones on record, roughly 68% of them singletons. The ten largest clonotypes hold roughly 4.4% of the sample. The sequencing input was PBMCs. These receptors were collected from a woman aged 45-65 years in good health and CMV-seronegative.

V and J are TRBV7-2 and TRBJ2-1; unclear D gene. Germline lookup yields CDR1 SGHTA and CDR2 FQGNSA. The length of the CDR3 is 13 residues. Trimming removed 2 bases at V and 7 bases at J, with 9 bases between. The CDR3 coding sequence is TGTGCCAGCAGCTTATCCCAGGTAAATGAGCAGTTCTTC. The encoded protein is CASSLSQVNEQFF. Full variable domain (rest looked up from reference TRBV7-2 and TRBJ2-1): GAGVSQSPSNKVTEKGKDVELRCDPISGHTALYWYRQSLGQGLEFLIYFQGNSAPDKSGLPSDRFSAERTGGSVSTLTIQRTQQEDSAVYLCASSLSQVNEQFFGPGTRLTVL.

The chain combines TRBV19 with TRBJ1-3; weak D call: TRBD1 (6 bases). Germline V gene sequence: CDR1 LNHDA, CDR2 SQIVND (reference sequence). This CDR3 spans 14 amino acids. The V end was cut by 7 bases, the J end by 4 bases, with 14 bases between. This CDR3 reads CASNPIDRGNTIYF. CDR3 in DNA: TGTGCCAGTAACCCAATTGACAGGGGAAACACCATATATTTT.

The rearrangement joins TRBV7-9 to TRBJ1-2; D is unclear. The germline V gene encodes CDR1 SEHNR and CDR2 FQNEAQ (reference sequence). CDR3 length equals 12 residues. Trimming took 1 base from V and 7 from J, leaving 7 bases between them. CDR3 in amino acids: CASSLVGAGYTF. The CDR3 nucleotides read TGTGCCAGCAGCTTAGTGGGCGCTGGCTACACCTTC.

The chain has TRBV28 and TRBJ1-2; D may be TRBD1 (5 bases). The ends were cut back, 3 bases at V and 4 bases at J, with 15 bases in the middle. The CDR3 extends over 15 amino acids. Per the germline V gene, CDR1 is MDHEN and CDR2 is SYDVKM. The DNA for the CDR3 is TGTGCCAGCAGTTTGTCTACGGACAAACTCTATGGCTACACCTTC. It translates to CASSLSTDKLYGYTF.

This sequence joins TRBV2 and TRBJ2-5; 9 bases line up with TRBD2. This CDR3 contains 16 residues. With V trimmed by 4 bases and J by 4 bases, 10 bases remained unmatched. Germline V CDR1 and CDR2: SNHLY, FYNNEI. The CDR3 DNA follows: TGTGCCAGCAGTGGGGAGGCTAGCGGGGCGGGAGAGACCCAGTACTTC. It is translated as CASSGEASGAGETQYF.

This clone was counted only a few times. The V and J genes are TRBV9 and TRBJ1-5, with 8 bases fitting TRBD1. The CDR3 length is 14 residues. With V trimmed by 5 bases and J by 3 bases, 4 bases remained unmatched. Germline values: CDR1 SGDLS, CDR2 YYNGEE. The CDR3 region is CASSRTGSNQPQHF. The CDR3 bases are TGTGCCAGCAGTCGGACAGGGTCCAATCAGCCCCAGCATTTT. The whole variable domain, filled in from reference TRBV9 and TRBJ1-5, reads DSGVTQTPKHLITATGQRVTLRCSPRSGDLSVYWYQQSLDQGLQFLIQYYNGEERAKGNILERFSAQQFPDLHSELNLSSLELGDSALYFCASSRTGSNQPQHFGDGTRLSIL.

The V and J genes are TRBV6-5 and TRBJ1-2; 7 bases align to TRBD1. CDR3 length equals 15 residues. Germline trimming cut 7 bases from V and 1 base from J; bases unmatched to any gene: 9. Germline values: CDR1 MNHEY, CDR2 SVGAGI. The CDR3, as DNA: TGTGCCAGCACTACACTCACAGGGGTTAACTATGGCTACACCTTC. Encoded protein: CASTTLTGVNYGYTF.

The chain carries TRBV7-3 and TRBJ2-1; D is ambiguous. This CDR3 is built from 15 residues. Per the germline V gene, CDR1 is SGHTA and CDR2 is FQGTGA. Trimming removed 5 bases from V and 4 bases from J, with 15 bases in between. The CDR3 is CASSPDTGRYNEQFF. The CDR3 DNA follows: TGTGCCAGCAGCCCCGACACCGGTCGGTACAATGAGCAGTTCTTC. The variable domain in full, completed from reference TRBV7-3 and TRBJ2-1, reads GAGVSQTPSNKVTEKGKYVELRCDPISGHTALYWYRQSLGQGPEFLIYFQGTGAADDSGLPNDRFFAVRPEGSVSTLKIQRTERGDSAVYLCASSPDTGRYNEQFFGPGTRLTVL.

The chain combines TRBV19 with TRBJ2-7, with 7 nucleotides matching TRBD1. Germline CDR1 LNHDA, CDR2 SQIVND (reference sequence). The CDR3 runs 15 residues. V trimming: 10 bases; J trimming: 0 bases; junction bases outside the gene matches: 12. CDR3 residues: CATREEGAFSYEQYF. CDR3 nucleotides: TGTGCCACCCGTGAAGAGGGGGCTTTCTCCTACGAGCAGTACTTC.

V gene TRBV5-1 combines with J gene TRBJ2-2; perhaps TRBD1 as D (6 bases). The length of the CDR3 is 15 residues. Deletions cut 4 bases from V and 1 base from J, with 11 bases between. The V gene's germline CDR1 is SGHRS and CDR2 YFSETQ. Here the CDR3 DNA reads TGCGCCAGCAGCGCGACAGGAAAGAACACCGGGGAGCTGTTTTTT. Amino acid sequence: CASSATGKNTGELFF. Looking up the rest from reference TRBV5-1 and TRBJ2-2 gives the full variable domain: KAGVTQTPRYLIKTRGQQVTLSCSPISGHRSVSWYQQTPGQGLQFLFEYFSETQRNKGNFPGRFSGRQFSNSRSEMNVSTLELGDSALYLCASSATGKNTGELFFGEGSRLTVL.

V is TRBV29-1 and J is TRBJ2-2; D uncertain. Germline lookup yields CDR1 SQVTM and CDR2 ANQGSEA. The V end was cut by 5 bases, the J end by 2 bases, with 12 bases between. This CDR3 comprises 14 residues. CDR3 DNA: TGCAGCGTTTCGAGAGCGCTTAACACCGGGGAGCTGTTTTTT. The encoded protein is CSVSRALNTGELFF.

This clone has just a few counts. CDR3 sequence reads: CATSAAGARNTIYF. The CDR3 coding sequence is TGTGCCACCAGCGCCGCGGGGGCGAGAAACACCATATATTTT. V and J are TRBV15 and TRBJ1-3, with D possibly TRBD1 on 6 matching bases. V gave up 5 bases and J gave up 5 bases, with 13 bases separating them. In germline, CDR1 is LNHNV, CDR2 YYDKDF (reference sequence). The CDR3 contains 14 residues. Using reference TRBV15 and TRBJ1-3 for the parts outside the CDR3, the full variable domain is DAMVIQNPRYQVTQFGKPVTLSCSQTLNHNVMYWYQQKSSQAPKLLFHYYDKDFNNEADTPDNFQSRRPNTSFCFLDIRSPGLGDTAMYLCATSAAGARNTIYFGEGSWLTVV.

V and J are TRBV2 and TRBJ1-5; perhaps TRBD1 as D (6 bases). Trimming took 6 bases from V and 3 from J, leaving 12 bases between them. CDR3 length: 14 residues. Germline CDR1 reads SNHLY; CDR2 reads FYNNEI. CDR3 in DNA: TGTGCCAGCAGATTAAACAGGGTCAATCAGCCCCAGCATTTT. Protein: CASRLNRVNQPQHF.

This clone was observed once. This rearrangement joins TRBV9 to TRBJ2-3; no definite D call. Trimming took off 0 bases at V and 2 bases at J, with 10 bases between the two ends. CDR1 is SGDLS, CDR2 YYNGEE, per germline. The CDR3 is made up of 15 amino acids. CDR3 sequence reads: CASSVVGTDTDTQYF. In nucleotides, the CDR3 is TGTGCCAGCAGCGTAGTGGGCACCGACACAGATACGCAGTATTTT.

This clone was detected a few times. V gene TRBV2 combines with J gene TRBJ1-6, with 7 positions matching TRBD1. The V gene's germline CDR1 is SNHLY and CDR2 FYNNEI. J was trimmed by 11 bases and V by 3 bases; bases with no gene match: 10. CDR3 length: 15 residues. The CDR3 DNA follows: TGTGCCAGCAGTGAGGCGGTAGGACAGGCGACACCCCTCCACTTT. It translates to CASSEAVGQATPLHF.

This clone was seen more than once but under ten times. V usage is TRBV25-1 and J usage is TRBJ1-3; the D gene is possibly TRBD1 (6 bases). The CDR3 has 14 residues. The ends were cut back, 3 bases at V and 2 bases at J, with 8 bases in the middle. Germline V gives CDR1 MGHDK, CDR2 SYGVNS. The CDR3 DNA follows: TGTGCCAGCAGTGACAGGGGTGCTGGAAACACCATATATTTT. Translated: CASSDRGAGNTIYF.

J is TRBJ1-1 and V is TRBV7-9, with 10 nucleotides matching TRBD1. This CDR3 is built from 14 residues. Germline V CDR1 and CDR2: SEHNR, FQNEAQ (reference sequence). Losses at the gene ends were 5 bases for V and 5 bases for J; bases not matched to a gene: 5. The CDR3 sequence is CASSIGQGVTEAFF. The CDR3 DNA reads TGTGCCAGCAGCATCGGACAGGGGGTTACTGAAGCTTTCTTT.

The chain combines TRBV7-9 with TRBJ1-4; 8 bases fit TRBD1. CDR3 length: 14 residues. Germline V gene sequence: CDR1 SEHNR, CDR2 FQNEAQ (reference sequence). V dropped 4 bases and J dropped 5; count of bases not matched to a gene: 3. As DNA, the CDR3 is TGTGCCAGCAGCTCGCACAGGGGGAATGAAAAACTGTTTTTT. This codes for CASSSHRGNEKLFF. The variable domain in full, with the rest retrieved from reference TRBV7-9 and TRBJ1-4, is DTGVSQNPRHKITKRGQNVTFRCDPISEHNRLYWYRQTLGQGPEFLTYFQNEAQLEKSRLLSDRFSAERPKGSFSTLEIQRTEQGDSAMYLCASSSHRGNEKLFFGSGTQLSVL.

V is TRBV6-5 and J is TRBJ2-3; 8 positions agree with TRBD1. The trim removed 8 bases at V and 4 bases at J, leaving 5 bases unmatched. The CDR3 is 13 residues long. CDR1 MNHEY and CDR2 SVGAGI come from the germline V gene. The CDR3 DNA reads TGTGCCAGCCGTCCAGGGGGCGCAGATACGCAGTATTTT. This codes for CASRPGGADTQYF.

This rearrangement joins TRBV7-3 to TRBJ1-1; 7 nucleotides line up with TRBD1. V lost 3 bases to trimming and J lost 5 bases; unmatched junction nucleotides: 3. Germline V gives CDR1 SGHTA, CDR2 FQGTGA. The CDR3 contains 13 residues. CDR3 loop: CASSFQGGTEAFF. CDR3 DNA sequence: TGTGCCAGCAGCTTCCAGGGGGGTACTGAAGCTTTCTTT.

The genes are TRBV5-8 and TRBJ2-7; 9 bases line up with TRBD1. Trimming took 5 bases from V and 3 from J; bases not matched to a gene: 6. This CDR3 region has 14 residues. The V gene's germline CDR1 is SGHTS and CDR2 YDEGEE. CDR3 in amino acids: CASSNRDRVYEQYF. Here the CDR3 DNA reads TGTGCCAGCAGTAACCGGGACAGGGTCTACGAGCAGTACTTC. Drawing the rest from reference TRBV5-8 and TRBJ2-7, the complete variable domain is EAGVTQSPTHLIKTRGQQATLRCSPISGHTSVYWYQQALGLGLQFLLWYDEGEERNRGNFPPRFSGRQFPNYSSELNVNALELEDSALYLCASSNRDRVYEQYFGPGTRLTVT.

The chain is built from TRBV29-1 and TRBJ1-1; no clear D gene. Deletions cut 1 base from V and 4 bases from J, with 7 bases between. CDR1 and CDR2 (germline): SQVTM, ANQGSEA. The CDR3 loop spans 12 amino acids. In DNA form, the CDR3 reads TGCAGCGTTGAAGCTGACTCCACTGAAGCTTTCTTT. Amino acid sequence: CSVEADSTEAFF.

The J gene is TRBJ1-1, the V gene TRBV6-6; D is unresolved. Trimming removed 4 bases from V and 6 bases from J, with 6 bases in between. Germline V gene data show CDR1 as MNHNY and CDR2 as SVGAGI (reference sequence). The CDR3 has 11 amino acids. The CDR3 spells CASSSLSEAFF. In nucleotides, the CDR3 is TGTGCCAGCAGTTCCCTATCTGAAGCTTTCTTT.

This sequence joins TRBV5-6 and TRBJ1-2, with 12 positions matching TRBD1. This CDR3 has 13 residues. Per the germline V gene, CDR1 is SGHDT and CDR2 is YYEEEE. V dropped 5 bases and J dropped 8; count of bases not matched to a gene: 4. This CDR3 reads CASRGTGGDGYTF. As DNA, the CDR3 is TGTGCCAGCAGGGGGACAGGGGGCGACGGCTACACCTTC. Together with reference TRBV5-6 and TRBJ1-2, the CDR3 gives the full variable domain: DAGVTQSPTHLIKTRGQQVTLRCSPKSGHDTVSWYQQALGQGPQFIFQYYEEEERQRGNFPDRFSGHQFPNYSSELNVNALLLGDSALYLCASRGTGGDGYTFGSGTRLTVV.

This clone was recorded only once. V gene TRBV14 combines with J gene TRBJ1-2, with D possibly matching TRBD1 (5 bases). Germline V gives CDR1 SGHDN, CDR2 FVKESK. V was shortened by 4 bases and J by 7 bases, with 13 bases between the two germline ends. This CDR3 has 13 amino acids. This CDR3 is CASSLVKGFGYTF. The CDR3 nucleotides are TGTGCCAGCAGCCTGGTCAAGGGGTTTGGCTACACCTTC.

The chain recombines TRBV10-1 with TRBJ2-1, with 12 bases identical to TRBD2. CDR1 is WNHNN and CDR2 is SYGVQD in the germline V gene (reference sequence). The length of the CDR3 is 15 residues. V shed 10 bases, J shed 4 bases, and the junction held 8 bases outside the gene matches. For the CDR3, the DNA is TGCGCCAAACTAGCGGGGGGCCGAGAGTACAATGAGCAGTTCTTC. Its translation is CAKLAGGREYNEQFF.

The chain combines TRBV5-1 with TRBJ2-1; 7 bases map to TRBD2. This CDR3 is 14 amino acids long. Germline loops: CDR1 SGHRS, CDR2 YFSETQ. Germline trimming cut 5 bases from V and 4 bases from J; bases unmatched to any gene: 6. The CDR3 here is CASSLSAGYNEQFF. CDR3 coding DNA: TGCGCCAGCAGTTTATCAGCGGGATACAATGAGCAGTTCTTC.